This is a list of T cell receptor beta chains from one sample in a study of blood T cells in healthy people across ages. MiXCR, applied by TCRdb to the 5' RACE reads, yields one record per CDR3 protein. This sample has 650,000 to 1,000,000 distinct CDR3 sequences; roughly 35% occur once, and the top ten carry 10% to 15%. The sample consisted of blood. Receptor source: a young man in good health. Each CDR3 is given with its conserved first and last residue. The order of the fields is CDR3 protein, CDR3 DNA, clone size, V gene, D gene, J gene. A D gene is named only where the DNA matches it firmly. Expanded clones get a size class; other rows say once, few or many, or leave the size out.

CDR3: CASSPDVGADTQYF
DNA: TGTGCCAGCAGTCCGGACGTGGGGGCAGATACGCAGTATTTT
size: .
V: TRBV12-3/TRBV12-4
D: .
J: TRBJ2-3

CDR3: CASSAETGVSEQYF
DNA: TGTGCCAGCAGCGCTGAGACAGGGGTCAGCGAGCAGTACTTC
size: .
V: TRBV7-2
D: TRBD1
J: TRBJ2-7

CDR3: CASSGTGGYQPQHF
DNA: TGTGCCAGCAGTGGGACAGGGGGTTATCAGCCCCAGCATTTT
size: .
V: TRBV12-3/TRBV12-4
D: TRBD1
J: TRBJ1-5

CDR3: CASSSKGQINYEQYF
DNA: TGTGCCAGCAGTTCAAAGGGACAGATAAACTACGAGCAGTACTTC
size: few
V: TRBV28
D: TRBD1
J: TRBJ2-7

CDR3: CSACGGDGTAYYEQYF
DNA: TGCAGCGCTTGTGGTGGTGATGGGACAGCCTACTACGAGCAGTACTTC
size: .
V: TRBV29-1
D: TRBD1
J: TRBJ2-7

CDR3: CSVEQGWTGELFF
DNA: TGCAGCGTTGAACAGGGGTGGACCGGGGAGCTGTTTTTT
size: few
V: TRBV29-1
D: .
J: TRBJ2-2

CDR3: CSVEDPSPGGTDTQYF
DNA: TGCAGCGTTGAAGATCCGTCCCCGGGAGGCACAGATACGCAGTATTTT
size: once
V: TRBV29-1
D: .
J: TRBJ2-3

CDR3: CAISVGTEGTQYF
DNA: TGTGCCATCAGTGTAGGAACCGAAGGTACGCAGTATTTT
size: few
V: TRBV10-3
D: .
J: TRBJ2-3

CDR3: CSAEGTSGGAGTDTQYF
DNA: TGCAGTGCTGAGGGGACTAGCGGGGGGGCCGGCACAGATACGCAGTATTTT
size: few
V: TRBV20-1
D: TRBD2
J: TRBJ2-3

CDR3: CSGGGPSGANVLTF
DNA: TGCAGTGGGGGGGGACCCTCTGGGGCCAACGTCCTGACTTTC
size: few
V: TRBV20-1
D: TRBD2
J: TRBJ2-6

CDR3: CSAHSARGELFF
DNA: TGCAGCGCCCACAGCGCTCGGGGGGAGCTGTTTTTT
size: .
V: TRBV29-1
D: .
J: TRBJ2-2

CDR3: CASSEGPGSGELFF
DNA: TGTGCCAGCAGTGAAGGGCCCGGGTCCGGGGAGCTGTTTTTT
size: .
V: TRBV6-1
D: .
J: TRBJ2-2

CDR3: CASSLGGGPTEAFF
DNA: TGTGCCAGCAGTTTGGGAGGAGGCCCCACTGAAGCTTTCTTT
size: .
V: TRBV12-3/TRBV12-4
D: .
J: TRBJ1-1

CDR3: CASSQPRVRQPNQPQHF
DNA: TGCGCCAGCAGTCAACCAAGGGTGAGGCAGCCAAATCAGCCCCAGCATTTT
size: .
V: TRBV23-1
D: .
J: TRBJ1-5

CDR3: CASSLREDSPNYGYTF
DNA: TGTGCCAGCAGCCTTAGAGAGGACAGCCCTAACTATGGCTACACCTTC
size: .
V: TRBV7-9
D: .
J: TRBJ1-2

CDR3: CASSDRATYNEQFF
DNA: TGTGCCAGCAGCGACAGGGCTACCTACAATGAGCAGTTCTTC
size: .
V: TRBV2
D: TRBD1
J: TRBJ2-1

CDR3: CASSRDREYSSYEQYF
DNA: TGTGCCAGCAGCCGAGACAGAGAATATAGTTCCTACGAGCAGTACTTC
size: .
V: TRBV5-5
D: .
J: TRBJ2-7

CDR3: CSAHGGILAKNIQYF
DNA: TGCAGTGCCCACGGGGGGATACTAGCCAAAAACATTCAGTACTTC
size: .
V: TRBV20-1
D: TRBD2
J: TRBJ2-4

CDR3: CASTEATNEKLFF
DNA: TGTGCCAGCACCGAGGCAACTAATGAAAAACTGTTTTTT
size: .
V: TRBV6-6
D: .
J: TRBJ1-4

CDR3: CSAIQGSYGYTF
DNA: TGCAGTGCCATACAGGGCTCCTATGGCTACACCTTC
size: few
V: TRBV20-1
D: .
J: TRBJ1-2

CDR3: CASSLRTTNYGYTF
DNA: TGTGCCAGCAGCCTAAGGACAACTAACTATGGCTACACCTTC
size: .
V: TRBV7-2
D: .
J: TRBJ1-2

CDR3: CASSRLWQVTYEQYF
DNA: TGCGCCAGCAGCCGATTGTGGCAGGTAACCTACGAGCAGTACTTC
size: few
V: TRBV4-3
D: .
J: TRBJ2-7

CDR3: CSARTGDYEQYF
DNA: TGCAGCGCCCGGACAGGAGACTACGAGCAGTACTTC
size: few
V: TRBV29-1
D: TRBD1
J: TRBJ2-7

CDR3: CASSYQETVYNEQFF
DNA: TGCGCCAGCAGCTACCAGGAGACTGTGTACAATGAGCAGTTCTTC
size: .
V: TRBV4-1
D: .
J: TRBJ2-1

CDR3: CASSPQSSQETQYF
DNA: TGTGCCAGCAGCCCGCAGAGTTCTCAAGAGACCCAGTACTTC
size: few
V: TRBV11-2
D: .
J: TRBJ2-5

CDR3: CASSQPASGNTIYF
DNA: TGTGCCAGCAGCCAGCCAGCCTCTGGAAACACCATATATTTT
size: few
V: TRBV4-2
D: .
J: TRBJ1-3

CDR3: CASSFLSGSTEAFF
DNA: TGTGCCAGCAGTTTTCTGTCGGGGTCCACTGAAGCTTTCTTT
size: .
V: TRBV12-3/TRBV12-4
D: .
J: TRBJ1-1

CDR3: CASRGRAESGELFF
DNA: TGTGCCAGCAGGGGACGAGCGGAGAGCGGGGAGCTGTTTTTT
size: .
V: TRBV12-3/TRBV12-4
D: .
J: TRBJ2-2

CDR3: CSAIYRGSYGYTF
DNA: TGCAGTGCTATCTACAGGGGGAGCTATGGCTACACCTTC
size: .
V: TRBV20-1
D: TRBD1
J: TRBJ1-2

CDR3: CSAHDRSNTEAFF
DNA: TGCAGTGCTCACGACAGGAGTAACACTGAAGCTTTCTTT
size: few
V: TRBV20-1
D: .
J: TRBJ1-1

CDR3: CASSSRVREQYF
DNA: TGTGCCAGCAGTAGTCGTGTTAGGGAGCAGTACTTC
size: .
V: TRBV27
D: .
J: TRBJ2-7

CDR3: CASSPRNVQETQYF
DNA: TGCGCCAGCAGCCCGAGGAACGTGCAAGAGACCCAGTACTTC
size: many
V: TRBV5-1
D: .
J: TRBJ2-5